Following are 13 T cell receptor beta chains from one sample sequenced in a study of early T cells in non-severe SARS-CoV-2 infection. TCRdb re-analysed the 5' RACE reads in MiXCR, keeping a single row per CDR3 protein. The sample has about 45,000 distinct CDR3 sequences, around a tenth seen once; the top ten hold roughly 22%. Material for sequencing was whole blood. These TCRs come from an adult who was a healthcare worker with PCR-confirmed SARS-CoV-2 infection or an uninfected control (not recorded which).

V and J are TRBV5-6 and TRBJ1-3, with D possibly TRBD1 on 5 matching bases. This CDR3 is 17 amino acids long. CDR1 and CDR2 from the germline V gene are SGHDT and YYEEEE. Trimming removed 0 bases at V and 1 base at J, with 14 bases between. The CDR3 loop reads CASSLGSDRESGNTIYF. CDR3 sequence (DNA): TGTGCCAGCAGCTTGGGGTCCGACAGAGAGTCTGGAAACACCATATATTTT.

J is TRBJ2-1 and V is TRBV4-3; weak D call: TRBD2 (5 bases). CDR1 and CDR2 (germline): LGHNA, YSLEER. The CDR3 loop spans 15 amino acids. Trimming took off 1 base at V and 10 bases at J, with 17 bases between the two ends. The CDR3 loop reads CASSQVISHGGEQFF. The CDR3 DNA is TGCGCCAGCAGCCAAGTGATCTCCCACGGCGGGGAGCAGTTCTTC.

This clonotype is labeled as medium-sized. In DNA, the CDR3 is TGCAGCGTATCAGCCGGGACAGGGAATGAAAAACTGTTTTTT. Amino acid sequence: CSVSAGTGNEKLFF. The V call is TRBV29-1, the J call TRBJ1-4; TRBD1 matches at 9 bases. CDR3 length: 14 amino acids. Germline CDR1 and CDR2: SQVTM and ANQGSEA. V was pared by 6 bases and J by 5 bases, with 7 bases of the junction left unmatched.

The chain is built from TRBV2 and TRBJ2-5; tentative D call: TRBD1 (6 bases). The CDR3 is made up of 13 amino acids. Trimming took off 4 bases at V and 5 bases at J, with 11 bases between the two ends. The germline gives CDR1 SNHLY, CDR2 FYNNEI. The CDR3 here is CASSVGRGETQYF. The CDR3 DNA reads TGTGCCAGCAGTGTGGGCAGGGGCGAGACCCAGTACTTC. Supplemented by reference TRBV2 and TRBJ2-5, the full variable domain reads EPEVTQTPSHQVTQMGQEVILRCVPISNHLYFYWYRQILGQKVEFLVSFYNNEISEKSEIFDDQFSVERPDGSNFTLKIRSTKLEDSAMYFCASSVGRGETQYFGPGTRLLVL.

The rearrangement joins TRBV7-6 to TRBJ1-1; TRBD1 is a possible D gene (5 bases). Trimming left V 2 bases short and J 3 bases short, with 13 bases between. The germline gives CDR1 SGHVS, CDR2 FNYEAQ. The CDR3 length is 15 residues. The CDR3 region is CASSLSVGVDTEAFF. DNA of the CDR3: TGTGCCAGCAGCTTATCAGTAGGGGTAGACACTGAAGCTTTCTTT.

This clonotype was seen a handful of times. The chain is built from TRBV1 and TRBJ2-1; the D call TRBD2 from the table was never checked on the DNA. TRBV1 is tagged as a pseudogene. The CDR3 spans 17 residues. This CDR3 is CTSSQDRLAGERNEQFF. In nucleotides, the CDR3 is TGCACCAGCAGCCAAGATCGACTAGCGGGAGAAAGAAATGAGCAGTTCTTC.

In this sample, this clonotype turned up a few times. J is TRBJ2-5 and V is TRBV29-1, with TRBD2 matching 12 bases. CDR1 and CDR2 from the germline V gene are SQVTM and ANQGSEA. With V trimmed by 6 bases and J by 5 bases, 10 bases remained unmatched. The CDR3 sequence is 15 residues long. The CDR3 nucleotides read TGCAGCGTGAACCTAGCGGGAGGGCCGATGGAGACCCAGTACTTC. As protein: CSVNLAGGPMETQYF.

The chain recombines TRBV6-1 with TRBJ1-1; 9 bases line up with TRBD1. The V gene's germline CDR1 is MNHNS and CDR2 SASEGT. With V trimmed by 6 bases and J by 0 bases, 5 bases remained unmatched. The CDR3 spans 15 residues. The CDR3, as DNA: TGTGCCAGCAGAGGGACAGGGAGTATGAACACTGAAGCTTTCTTT. The encoded protein is CASRGTGSMNTEAFF.

This clonotype was found many times. The chain is built from TRBV28 and TRBJ2-5, with D unresolved. Trimming pared 6 bases from V and 3 bases from J, leaving 11 bases between. This CDR3 spans 13 amino acids. Germline-derived CDR1 and CDR2 are MDHEN and SYDVKM. This CDR3 reads CASSPPQEETQYF. The CDR3 DNA follows: TGTGCCAGCAGCCCCCCGCAGGAAGAGACCCAGTACTTC.

The chain combines TRBV3-1 with TRBJ1-6; D is unclear. This CDR3 is 13 amino acids long. Per the germline V gene, CDR1 is LGHDT and CDR2 is YNNKEL (reference sequence). The V gene lost 1 base and the J gene lost 7 bases, with 5 bases spanning the gap. In nucleotides, the CDR3 is TGTGCCAGCAGCCAAGCACCCAATTCACCCCTCCACTTT. It is translated as CASSQAPNSPLHF.

There are many counts of this clonotype. CDR3 sequence (DNA): TGTGCCAGCAGTTTTTTTAGAAACTATGGCTACACCTTC. Protein product: CASSFFRNYGYTF. The rearrangement joins TRBV27 to TRBJ1-2, with no clear D. Germline values: CDR1 MNHEY, CDR2 SMNVEV (reference sequence). The CDR3 covers 13 residues. V was cut by 3 bases and J by 2 bases, with 7 bases left in between.

This clonotype was detected a few times. The chain has TRBV24-1 and TRBJ1-1; 11 bases agree with TRBD1. The CDR3 loop spans 12 amino acids. Germline V CDR1 and CDR2: KGHDR, SFDVKD. The V gene end was trimmed by 7 bases and the J gene end by 10 bases; junction bases not matched to a gene: 4. The DNA of the CDR3 is TGTGCCACCAGCGCCGGGACAGGGGGAGCTTTCTTT. Translated, it gives CATSAGTGGAFF.

This clonotype was recorded at least ten times. The V and J genes are TRBV28 and TRBJ2-7; D remains unclear. The CDR3 has 11 amino acids. Germline V gene lookup returns CDR1 MDHEN and CDR2 SYDVKM. V dropped 4 bases and J dropped 6 bases, with 7 bases sitting between them. This chain's CDR3 is CASSSPLEQYF. The DNA for the CDR3 is TGTGCCAGCAGTTCCCCCCTCGAGCAGTACTTC. Looking up the rest from reference TRBV28 and TRBJ2-7 gives the full variable domain: DVKVTQSSRYLVKRTGEKVFLECVQDMDHENMFWYRQDPGLGLRLIYFSYDVKMKEKGDIPEGYSVSREKKERFSLILESASTNQTSMYLCASSSPLEQYFGPGTRLTVT.